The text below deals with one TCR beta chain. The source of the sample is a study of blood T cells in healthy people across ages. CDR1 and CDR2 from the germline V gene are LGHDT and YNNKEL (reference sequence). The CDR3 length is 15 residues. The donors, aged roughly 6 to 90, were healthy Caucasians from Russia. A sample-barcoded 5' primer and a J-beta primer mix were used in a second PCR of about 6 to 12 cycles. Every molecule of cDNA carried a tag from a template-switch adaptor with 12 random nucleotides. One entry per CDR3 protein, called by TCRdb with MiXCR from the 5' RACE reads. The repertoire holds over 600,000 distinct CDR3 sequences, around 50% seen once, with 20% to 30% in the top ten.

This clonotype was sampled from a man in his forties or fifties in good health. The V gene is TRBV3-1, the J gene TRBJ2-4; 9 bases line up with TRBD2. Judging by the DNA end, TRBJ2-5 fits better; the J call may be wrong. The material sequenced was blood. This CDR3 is CASSQAVAGAKTQYF. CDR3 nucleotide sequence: TGTGCCAGCAGCCAAGCTGTAGCGGGAGCGAAGACCCAGTACTTC.